The rows below give T cell receptor beta chains drawn from one sample of a study of cytomegalovirus exposure and HLA in healthy donors. Repertoires were generated with immunoSEQ multiplex PCR, while TCRdb's copy carries only in-frame clones and drops some. The table shows some 150,000 clones, with 76% occurring only once. Input material: PBMCs. The source of these receptors is a female donor in good health and CMV-seropositive. The CDR3 runs from the conserved cysteine through the conserved F or W. The size field is filled for only some rows; it gives once, few, many or a size class.

V	J	size	CDR3
TRBV5-1	TRBJ2-3	.	CASSPGQEADTQYF
TRBV6-1	TRBJ2-3	.	CASIRSGWAADTQYF
TRBV7-9	TRBJ2-5	.	CASSLASRVLETQYF
TRBV4-2	TRBJ2-7	.	CASSQDGLAVTYEQYF
TRBV7-2	TRBJ2-7	.	CASSSETGFSYEQYF
TRBV10-3	TRBJ2-5	.	CATSPDLEPKETQYF
TRBV19	TRBJ1-2	few	CASRTTGNGYTF
TRBV14	TRBJ2-2	few	CASSQDSGFTGELFF
TRBV5-5	TRBJ2-7	.	CASSLRPAGEAAEQYF
TRBV2	TRBJ1-4	.	CASSETWQGAGEKLFF
TRBV18	TRBJ2-1	.	CASSRAYNEQFF
TRBV12-5	TRBJ2-1	.	CASGFGLSGNEQFF
TRBV2	TRBJ1-5	.	CASSDFYSNQPQHF
TRBV7-3	TRBJ2-2	few	CASSSGEVLGTGELFF
TRBV7-8	TRBJ2-7	.	CASSLEGTGLYEQYF
TRBV7-3	TRBJ2-3	.	CSSSFQYTDTQYF
TRBV4-2	TRBJ2-1	.	CASSQGDSNEQFF
TRBV5-1	TRBJ1-2	.	CASSRDRFYGYTF
TRBV27	TRBJ1-6	.	CASSFDRVGNSPLHF
TRBV9	TRBJ2-1	.	CASSVGRLDNEQFF
TRBV2	TRBJ2-5	few	CASSEWAGQGEETQYF
TRBV7-3	TRBJ2-1	.	CASSLKSGGAREQFF
TRBV11-2	TRBJ1-5	.	CASSLGTGIGQPQHF
TRBV10-3	TRBJ2-1	.	CATLNYPSYNEQFF
TRBV10-2	TRBJ1-5	.	CASLRGQGSNQPQHF
TRBV7-9	TRBJ2-5	.	CASRRLAGETQYF
TRBV5-1	TRBJ2-5	.	CASSNGTSGQETQYF
TRBV6-1	TRBJ1-2	.	CASSGDRDPIYGYTF
TRBV6-5	TRBJ1-1	.	CASRGTVNTEAFF
TRBV5-6	TRBJ2-7	once	CASALGGLAAIYEQYF
TRBV7-3	TRBJ2-7	.	CASSLSGLGSYEQYF